This entry is about one T cell receptor beta chain. Assay: immunoSEQ multiplex PCR; the TCRdb copy retains only in-frame clones and omits some. The sample lists about 61,000 clones; roughly 90% were seen once. The sample comes from a study of OX40 agonist ivuxolimab in advanced cancers. Study-wide context: As their treatment, patients were administered ivuxolimab, an agonistic anti-OX40 (CD134) antibody. At 0.01 to 10 mg/kg, ivuxolimab was administered intravenously to patients every 2 weeks. Males comprised 82.7% of the group, whose mean age was around 62 years (range about 23 to 80).

Here the sequenced sample was CD4+ or CD8+ T cells sorted from blood, taken in a trial of the OX40 agonist ivuxolimab. The TCR comes from an adult with an advanced solid tumor such as melanoma, head and neck, liver or kidney cancer.

The CDR3 nucleotides are TGTGCCAGCAGTCATGGGGGTTCTGAAGCTTTCTTT. Its protein product is CASSHGGSEAFF. The chain recombines TRBV25-1 with TRBJ1-1; perhaps TRBD1 as D (5 bases). Germline V CDR1 and CDR2: MGHDK, SYGVNS. Trimming removed 5 bases at V and 6 bases at J, with 10 bases between. The CDR3 contains 12 residues.